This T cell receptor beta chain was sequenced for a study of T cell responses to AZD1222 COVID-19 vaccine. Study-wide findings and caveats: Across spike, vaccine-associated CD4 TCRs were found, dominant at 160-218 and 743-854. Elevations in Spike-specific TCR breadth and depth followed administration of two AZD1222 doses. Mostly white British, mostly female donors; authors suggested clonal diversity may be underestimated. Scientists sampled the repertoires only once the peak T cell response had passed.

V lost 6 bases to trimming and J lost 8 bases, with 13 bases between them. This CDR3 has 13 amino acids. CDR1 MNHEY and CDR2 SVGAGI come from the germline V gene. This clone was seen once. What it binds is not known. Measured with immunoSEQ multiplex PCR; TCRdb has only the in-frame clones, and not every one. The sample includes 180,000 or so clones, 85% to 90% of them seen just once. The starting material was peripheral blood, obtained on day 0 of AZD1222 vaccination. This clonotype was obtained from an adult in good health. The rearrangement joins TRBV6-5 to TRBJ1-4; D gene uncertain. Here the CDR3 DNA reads TGTGCCAGCAGGGTGCCTGGGAACGAAAAACTGTTTTTT. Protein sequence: CASRVPGNEKLFF.